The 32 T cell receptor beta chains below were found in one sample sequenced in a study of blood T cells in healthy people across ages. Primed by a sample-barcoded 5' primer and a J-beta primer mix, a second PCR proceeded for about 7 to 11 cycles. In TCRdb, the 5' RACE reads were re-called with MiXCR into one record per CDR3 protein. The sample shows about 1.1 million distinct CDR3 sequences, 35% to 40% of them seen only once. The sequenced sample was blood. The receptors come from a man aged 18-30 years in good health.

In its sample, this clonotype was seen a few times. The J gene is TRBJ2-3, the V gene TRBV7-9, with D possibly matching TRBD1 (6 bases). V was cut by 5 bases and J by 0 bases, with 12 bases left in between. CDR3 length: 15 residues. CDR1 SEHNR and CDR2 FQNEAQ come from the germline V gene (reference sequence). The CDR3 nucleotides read TGTGCCAGCAGCGAAACAGGGATTAGCACAGATACGCAGTATTTT. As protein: CASSETGISTDTQYF. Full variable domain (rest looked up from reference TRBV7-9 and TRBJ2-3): DTGVSQNPRHKITKRGQNVTFRCDPISEHNRLYWYRQTLGQGPEFLTYFQNEAQLEKSRLLSDRFSAERPKGSFSTLEIQRTEQGDSAMYLCASSETGISTDTQYFGPGTRLTVL.

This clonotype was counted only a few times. The CDR3 DNA reads as TGTGCCAGCAGTGAAGGCAAGAGCACAGATACGCAGTATTTT. It is translated as CASSEGKSTDTQYF. This rearrangement joins TRBV25-1 to TRBJ2-3, with D unresolved. Germline CDR1 is MGHDK and CDR2 is SYGVNS. There are 14 residues in the CDR3. Trimming left V 2 bases short and J 0 bases short, with 6 bases between.

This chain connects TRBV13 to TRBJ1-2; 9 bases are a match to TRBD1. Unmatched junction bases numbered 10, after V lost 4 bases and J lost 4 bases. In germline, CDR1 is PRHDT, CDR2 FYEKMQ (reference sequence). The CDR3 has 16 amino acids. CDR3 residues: CASSSGRTGAGYGYTF. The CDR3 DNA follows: TGTGCCAGCAGCTCCGGGAGGACAGGGGCTGGCTATGGCTACACCTTC.

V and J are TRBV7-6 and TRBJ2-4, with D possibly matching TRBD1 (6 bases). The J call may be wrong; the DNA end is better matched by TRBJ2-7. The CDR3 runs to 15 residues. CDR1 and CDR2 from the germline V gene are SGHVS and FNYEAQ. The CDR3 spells CASSQEATGYYEQYF. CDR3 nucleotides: TGTGCCAGCAGCCAAGAAGCGACAGGCTACTACGAGCAGTACTTC.

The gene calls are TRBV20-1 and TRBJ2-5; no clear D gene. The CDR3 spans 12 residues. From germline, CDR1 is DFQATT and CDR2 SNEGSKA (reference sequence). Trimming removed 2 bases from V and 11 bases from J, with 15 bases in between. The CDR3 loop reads CSARSLANEQYF. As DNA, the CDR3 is TGCAGTGCTAGAAGTCTGGCAAATGAGCAGTACTTC.

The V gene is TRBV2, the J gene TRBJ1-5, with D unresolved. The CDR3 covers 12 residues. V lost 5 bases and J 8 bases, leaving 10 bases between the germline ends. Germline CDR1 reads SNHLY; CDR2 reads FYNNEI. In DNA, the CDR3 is TGTGCCAGCAGTATACGTGTAAAGCCCCAGCATTTT. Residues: CASSIRVKPQHF.

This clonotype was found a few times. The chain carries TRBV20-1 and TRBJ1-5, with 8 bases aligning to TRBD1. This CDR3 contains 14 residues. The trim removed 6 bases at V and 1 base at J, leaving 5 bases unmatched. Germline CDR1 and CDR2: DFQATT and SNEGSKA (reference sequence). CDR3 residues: CSARTGISNQPQHF. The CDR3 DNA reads TGCAGTGCAAGGACAGGGATCAGCAATCAGCCCCAGCATTTT.

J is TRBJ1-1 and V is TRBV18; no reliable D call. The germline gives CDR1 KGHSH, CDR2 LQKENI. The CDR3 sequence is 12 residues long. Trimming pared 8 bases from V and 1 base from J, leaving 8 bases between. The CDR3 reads CASRASNTEAFF. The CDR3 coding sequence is TGTGCCAGCCGGGCCTCGAACACTGAAGCTTTCTTT.

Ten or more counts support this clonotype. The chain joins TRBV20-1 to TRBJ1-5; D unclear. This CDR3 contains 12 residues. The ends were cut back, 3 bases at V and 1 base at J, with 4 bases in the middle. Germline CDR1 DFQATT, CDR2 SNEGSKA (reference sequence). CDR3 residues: CSARESNQPQHF. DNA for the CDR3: TGCAGTGCTAGGGAGAGCAATCAGCCCCAGCATTTT.

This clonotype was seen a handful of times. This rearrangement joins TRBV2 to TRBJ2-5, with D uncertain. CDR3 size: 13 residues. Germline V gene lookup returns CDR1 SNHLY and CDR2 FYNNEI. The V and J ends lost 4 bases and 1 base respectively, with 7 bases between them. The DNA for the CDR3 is TGTGCCAGCAGTGTGATATTCCAAGAGACCCAGTACTTC. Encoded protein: CASSVIFQETQYF.

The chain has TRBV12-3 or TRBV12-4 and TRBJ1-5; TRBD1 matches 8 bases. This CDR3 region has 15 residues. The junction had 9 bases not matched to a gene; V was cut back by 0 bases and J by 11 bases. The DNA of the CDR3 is TGTGCCAGCAGTTTAGCGCCAGGGGGCGAAATATCCCAGCATTTT. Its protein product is CASSLAPGGEISQHF.

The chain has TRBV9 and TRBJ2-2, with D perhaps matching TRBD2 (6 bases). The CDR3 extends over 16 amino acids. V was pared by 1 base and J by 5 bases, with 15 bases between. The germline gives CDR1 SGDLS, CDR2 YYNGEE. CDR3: CASSVTVGGRTGELFF. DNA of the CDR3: TGTGCCAGCAGCGTAACTGTGGGGGGTAGAACCGGGGAGCTGTTTTTT.

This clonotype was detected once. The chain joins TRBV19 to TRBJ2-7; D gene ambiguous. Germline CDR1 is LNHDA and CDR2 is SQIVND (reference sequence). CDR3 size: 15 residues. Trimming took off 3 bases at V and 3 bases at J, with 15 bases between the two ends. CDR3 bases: TGTGCCAGTAGTATTGATAGGACGGCCCGCTACGAGCAGTACTTC. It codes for CASSIDRTARYEQYF.

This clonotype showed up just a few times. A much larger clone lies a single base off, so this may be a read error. DNA of the CDR3: TGTGCCAGCAGTTTAACCAGGGGCAATCAGCCCCAGCATTTT. Protein: CASSLTRGNQPQHF. This chain connects TRBV12-3 or TRBV12-4 to TRBJ1-5; D might be TRBD1 (5 bases). Trimming removed 2 bases from V and 2 bases from J, with 7 bases in between. This CDR3 region has 14 residues.

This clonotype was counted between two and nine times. The CDR3 nucleotides read TGTGCCAGCAGCCGGGACAGGGGGCGGGTAGATACGCAGTATTTT. Its translation: CASSRDRGRVDTQYF. The J gene is TRBJ2-3, the V gene TRBV5-6, with 12 bases identical to TRBD1. V lost 4 bases and J lost 5; bases outside the gene matches: 5. This CDR3 spans 15 amino acids. The germline V gene has CDR1 SGHDT and CDR2 YYEEEE.

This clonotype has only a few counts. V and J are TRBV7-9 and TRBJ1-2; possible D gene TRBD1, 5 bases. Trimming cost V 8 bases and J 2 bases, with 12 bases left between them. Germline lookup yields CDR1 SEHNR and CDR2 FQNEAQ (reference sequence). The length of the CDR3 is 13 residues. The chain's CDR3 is CASEGFENYGYTF. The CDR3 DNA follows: TGTGCCAGCGAGGGGTTTGAGAACTATGGCTACACCTTC.

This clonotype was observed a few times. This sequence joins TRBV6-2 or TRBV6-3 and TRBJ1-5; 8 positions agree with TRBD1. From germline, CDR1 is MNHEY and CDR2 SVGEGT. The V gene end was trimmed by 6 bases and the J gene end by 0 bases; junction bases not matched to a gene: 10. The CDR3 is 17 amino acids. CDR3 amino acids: CASRTSGQGNSNQPQHF. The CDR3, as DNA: TGTGCCAGCAGAACCTCTGGACAGGGTAATAGCAATCAGCCCCAGCATTTT.

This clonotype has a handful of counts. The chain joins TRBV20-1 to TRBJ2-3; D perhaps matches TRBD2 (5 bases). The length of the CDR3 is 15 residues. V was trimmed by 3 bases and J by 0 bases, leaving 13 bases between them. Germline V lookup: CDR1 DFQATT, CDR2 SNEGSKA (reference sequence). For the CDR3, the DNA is TGCAGTGCTAGTGAGGCGGGTACGAGCACAGATACGCAGTATTTT. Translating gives CSASEAGTSTDTQYF.

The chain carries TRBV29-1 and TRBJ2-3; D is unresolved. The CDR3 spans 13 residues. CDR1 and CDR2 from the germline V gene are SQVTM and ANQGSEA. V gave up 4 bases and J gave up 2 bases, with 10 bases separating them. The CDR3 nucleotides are TGCAGCGTTGGGACCTCCATCACAGATACGCAGTATTTT. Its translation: CSVGTSITDTQYF.

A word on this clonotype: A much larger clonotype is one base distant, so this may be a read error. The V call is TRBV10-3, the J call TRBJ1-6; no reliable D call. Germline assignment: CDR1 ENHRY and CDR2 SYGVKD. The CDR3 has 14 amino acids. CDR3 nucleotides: TGTGCCACCCTCGCGGGTGCCTATAATTCACCCCCCCACTTT. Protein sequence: CATLAGAYNSPPHF.

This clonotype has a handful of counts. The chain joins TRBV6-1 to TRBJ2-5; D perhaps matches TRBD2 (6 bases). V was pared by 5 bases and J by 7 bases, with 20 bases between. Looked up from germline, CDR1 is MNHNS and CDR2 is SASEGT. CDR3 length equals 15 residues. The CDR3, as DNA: TGTGCCAGCAGTACAGACATAGCTGTGGGGGGGACCCAGTACTTC. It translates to CASSTDIAVGGTQYF.

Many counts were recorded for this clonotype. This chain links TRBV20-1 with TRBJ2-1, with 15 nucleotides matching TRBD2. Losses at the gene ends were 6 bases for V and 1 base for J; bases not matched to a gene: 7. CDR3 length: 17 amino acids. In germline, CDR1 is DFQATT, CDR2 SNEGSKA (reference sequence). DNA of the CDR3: TGCAGTGCGAACGGACTAGCGGGGGGGCGGTCCTACAATGAGCAGTTCTTC. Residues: CSANGLAGGRSYNEQFF.

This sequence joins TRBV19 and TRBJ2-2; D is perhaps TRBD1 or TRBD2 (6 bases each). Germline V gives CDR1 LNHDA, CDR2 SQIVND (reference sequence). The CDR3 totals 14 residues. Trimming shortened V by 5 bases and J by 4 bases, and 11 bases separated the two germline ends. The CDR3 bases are TGTGCCAGTAGTCCGGGGGCCCGCACCGGGGAGCTGTTTTTT. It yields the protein CASSPGARTGELFF.

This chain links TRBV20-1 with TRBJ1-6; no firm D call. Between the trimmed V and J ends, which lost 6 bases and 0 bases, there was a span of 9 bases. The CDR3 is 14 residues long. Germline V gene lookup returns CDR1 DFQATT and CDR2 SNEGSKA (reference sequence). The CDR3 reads CSAPPSSYNSPLHF. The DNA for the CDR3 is TGCAGTGCGCCTCCTAGCTCCTATAATTCACCCCTCCACTTT.

DNA for the CDR3: TGCGCCAGCAGCTACGGGCTGGGGAGGACCTACAATGAGCAGTTCTTC. As protein: CASSYGLGRTYNEQFF. This chain joins TRBV4-1 and TRBJ2-1; tentatively, D is TRBD2 (6 bases). The CDR3 has 16 amino acids. The V and J ends lost 5 bases and 2 bases respectively, with 16 bases between them. Germline V gene sequence: CDR1 MGHRA, CDR2 YSYEKL.

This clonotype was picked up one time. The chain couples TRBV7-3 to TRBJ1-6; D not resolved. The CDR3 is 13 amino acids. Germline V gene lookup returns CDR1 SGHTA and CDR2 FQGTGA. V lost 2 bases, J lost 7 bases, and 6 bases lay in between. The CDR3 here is CASSLFPNSPLHF. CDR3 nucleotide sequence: TGTGCCAGCAGCTTATTCCCCAATTCACCCCTCCACTTT.

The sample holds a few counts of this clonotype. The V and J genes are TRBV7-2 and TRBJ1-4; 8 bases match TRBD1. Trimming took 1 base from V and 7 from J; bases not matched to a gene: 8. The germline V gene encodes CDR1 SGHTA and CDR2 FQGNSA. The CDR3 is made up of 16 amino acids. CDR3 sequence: CASSLGSRTGREKLFF. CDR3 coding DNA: TGTGCCAGCAGCTTAGGATCGAGGACAGGGCGTGAAAAACTGTTTTTT.

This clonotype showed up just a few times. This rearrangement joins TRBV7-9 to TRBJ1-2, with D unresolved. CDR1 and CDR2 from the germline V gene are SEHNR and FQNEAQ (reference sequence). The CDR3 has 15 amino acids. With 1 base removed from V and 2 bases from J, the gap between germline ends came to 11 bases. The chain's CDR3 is CASSLEGYGNYGYTF. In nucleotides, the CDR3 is TGTGCCAGCAGCTTAGAGGGTTACGGAAACTATGGCTACACCTTC.

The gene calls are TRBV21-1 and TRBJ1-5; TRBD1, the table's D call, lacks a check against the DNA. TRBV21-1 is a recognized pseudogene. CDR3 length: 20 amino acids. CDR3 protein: CASSKVRRNYPLLINQPQHF. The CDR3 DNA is TGTGCCAGCAGCAAAGTACGGAGGAATTACCCTCTCCTCATCAATCAGCCCCAGCATTTT.

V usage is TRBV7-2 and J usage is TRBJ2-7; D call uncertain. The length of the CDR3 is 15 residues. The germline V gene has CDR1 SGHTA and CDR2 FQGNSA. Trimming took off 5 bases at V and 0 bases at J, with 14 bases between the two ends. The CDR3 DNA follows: TGTGCCAGCAGCCAGGTCGGAACAGACTCCTACGAGCAGTACTTC. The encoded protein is CASSQVGTDSYEQYF.

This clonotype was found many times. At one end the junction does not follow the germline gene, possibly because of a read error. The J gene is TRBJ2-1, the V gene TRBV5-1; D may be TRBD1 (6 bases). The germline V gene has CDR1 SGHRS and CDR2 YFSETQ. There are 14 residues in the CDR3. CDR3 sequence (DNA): TGTGCCAGCAGCTTAGCAGGGGAGTACAATGAGCAGTTCTTC. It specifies CASSLAGEYNEQFF.

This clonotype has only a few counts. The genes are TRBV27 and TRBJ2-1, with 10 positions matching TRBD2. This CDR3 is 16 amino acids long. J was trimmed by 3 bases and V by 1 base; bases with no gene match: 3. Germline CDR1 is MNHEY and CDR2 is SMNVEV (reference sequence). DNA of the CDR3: TGTGCCAGCAGTTTATTAGGACTAGCGGACTACAATGAGCAGTTCTTC. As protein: CASSLLGLADYNEQFF.